This T cell receptor beta chain was recovered during a study of shared clonotypes between healthy human individuals (TCRdb year 2020). For the study in its entirety: A couple of women and three men aged 18 to 49 years were included in the cohort. Different laboratories and diverse techniques were used to prepare libraries and sequence TCR repertoires, to increase sequencing depth and limit assay-specific biases. Per donor, three plates each were used for CD4 naive and CD4 memory, two for CD8 naive, and one for CD8 memory. Per donor, leukapheresis produced somewhere between about 0.9 and 10 billion PBMCs. To estimate repertoire size and how much clonotypes are shared between individuals, the study performed deep sequencing of blood TCR repertoires from roughly five healthy adults.

Using the deep immunoSEQ assay, TCR CDR3 regions were amplified from genomic DNA by multiplex PCR. For each cell subset, the extracted genomic DNA was distributed evenly across all wells of several immunoSEQ 96-well plates, and each plate served as one replicate. For sorted subsets, roughly 200 ng of genomic DNA, equivalent to some 33,000 T cell genomes, went into each replicate PCR. Purified libraries were measured with a Qubit 3.0 fluorometer, size-checked on a Bioanalyzer 2100, and measured again with the KAPA Library Quantification kit. Every immunoSEQ 96-well plate was sequenced on a dedicated single-read 150-cycle Illumina NextSeq 550 flow cell. As for how the authors treated the data: Because the immunoSEQ output included only junctional sequences and no quality scores, the filtering could not be the same as the filtering used for full-length reads. Sequences were annotated with PyIR, a Python wrapper for IgBLAST v1.9, and V/J genes and CDR3 were assigned using IMGT germline references. Reads were removed for weak V/J assignments (E-value above 1e-6), missing CDR3, stop codons, out-of-frame junctions, or ambiguous translated residues. A V3J clonotype was defined by an identical inferred V gene, J gene, and CDR3 amino acid sequence. Percentage overlap between repertoires was computed as shared unique clonotypes divided by the size of the smaller repertoire. RTK rarefaction, the Chao1 estimator, and Recon v2.1 estimates of unobserved clonotypes were used to assess repertoire richness. OLGA was used to compute generation probabilities for all TCRbeta clonotypes that the gDNA method yielded from a handful of donors. Held by TCRdb, this immuneACCESS table contains in-frame sequences only and omits some clones. Under half of the omission traces to an unresolved V gene where checked; the cause of the rest is unknown. That table supplies the V and J calls and clone size; D and trimming were determined from the DNA. The sample records hundreds of thousands of clones, more than 95% of which are singletons. Clones ranked in the top ten supply about 0.057% of the sample.

Study-wide findings and limitations: Incomplete sequencing was indicated by rarefaction of sorted-subset datasets, despite the large sequencing depth. Sampling was limited to blood, and TCR repertoires in tissue likely differ from TCR repertoires in blood. Naive subsets generally had larger estimated clonotype richness than memory subsets did. Based on pairwise subsampling, the degree of clonotype sharing among donors was expected to be affected by sequencing depth. Because the study included a small number of donors, the genetic and exposure-history diversity represented was limited. Compared with non-shared clonotypes, the clonotypes found in all four sorted-subset donors had higher generation probabilities. Sharing across a handful of donors was observed for approximately 5% of naive CD4, over 3% of naive CD8, 2% to 2.5% of memory CD4, and about 0.39% of memory CD8 clonotypes.

On this clone: What antigen it recognizes has not been identified. Per-base qualities were not stored, and no clone one base away is much larger.

The donors were healthy, HIV-negative adults who had no recently reported acute infections or vaccinations. All donors were Caucasian adults living in Nashville, Tennessee, USA. CD4+ T cells were enriched through magnetic negative selection, after which naive cells were positively selected on CD45RA and the remaining negative fraction served as the memory subset. Blood was collected by leukapheresis, and PBMCs were isolated by Ficoll-Histopaque density gradient centrifugation and then cryopreserved in liquid nitrogen vapor phase. Purity and quantity of every magnetically sorted T cell population were checked by analytical flow cytometry. Each sorted fraction had its genomic DNA isolated and then quantified by UV absorbance on a Nanodrop 2000c. This TCR came from a woman under 40 in good health. Material: naive CD4+ T cells sorted from blood. What the cell subset or site label conveys for this sample: CD45RA+ positively selected.

The bases are TGTGCCAGTAGTATCTGGGCAGGGGGCAGCGACGGGGAGCTGTTTTTT. It encodes CASSIWAGGSDGELFF. The rearrangement combines TRBV19 with TRBJ2-2, with 8 middle bases fitting TRBD1. The CDR3 numbers 16 residues from cysteine through phenylalanine. Only the CDR3 DNA stays, 48 bases, in frame from base 1. The junction shows trimming of 3 bases on V and 7 bases on J, and the gene matches do not reach 10 bases of it. The germline V gene (reference sequence) sets CDR1 to LNHDA and CDR2 to SQIVND.